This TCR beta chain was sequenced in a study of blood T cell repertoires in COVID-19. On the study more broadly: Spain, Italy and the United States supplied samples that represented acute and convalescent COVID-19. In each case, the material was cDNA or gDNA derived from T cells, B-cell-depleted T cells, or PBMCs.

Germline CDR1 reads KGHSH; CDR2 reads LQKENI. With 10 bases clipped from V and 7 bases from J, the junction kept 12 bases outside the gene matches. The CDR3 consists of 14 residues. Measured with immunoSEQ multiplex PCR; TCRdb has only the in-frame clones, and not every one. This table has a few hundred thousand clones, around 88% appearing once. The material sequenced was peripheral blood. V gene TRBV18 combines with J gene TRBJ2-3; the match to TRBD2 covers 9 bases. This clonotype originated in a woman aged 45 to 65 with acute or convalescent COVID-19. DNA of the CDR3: TGTGCCACCTCCGGCGGCGGGAGGGATAATACGCAGTATTTT. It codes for CATSGGGRDNTQYF.